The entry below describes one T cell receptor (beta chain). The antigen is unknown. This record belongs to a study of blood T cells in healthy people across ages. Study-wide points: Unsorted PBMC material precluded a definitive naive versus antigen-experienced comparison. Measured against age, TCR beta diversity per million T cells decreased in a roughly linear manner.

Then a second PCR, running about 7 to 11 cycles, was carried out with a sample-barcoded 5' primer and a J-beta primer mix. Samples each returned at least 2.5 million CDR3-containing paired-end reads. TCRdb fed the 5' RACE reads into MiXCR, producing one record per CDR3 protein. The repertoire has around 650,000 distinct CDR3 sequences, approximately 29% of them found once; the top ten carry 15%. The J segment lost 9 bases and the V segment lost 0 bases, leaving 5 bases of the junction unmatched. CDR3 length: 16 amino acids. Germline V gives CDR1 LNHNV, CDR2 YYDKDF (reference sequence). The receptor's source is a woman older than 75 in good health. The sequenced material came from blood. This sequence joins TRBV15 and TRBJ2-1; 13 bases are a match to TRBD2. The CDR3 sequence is CATSREGLAGVGEQFF. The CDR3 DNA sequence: TGTGCCACCAGCAGAGAAGGACTAGCGGGAGTGGGTGAGCAGTTCTTC.